The next 8 T cell receptor beta chains were all read from a single sample in a study of tumor and adjacent non-tumor tissue in lung cancer. No cell sorting was done before RNA was extracted from the tissue. A modified ARM-PCR protocol with three rounds of nested PCR amplified TCRbeta. TCRdb recomputed calls from the multiplex PCR reads with MiXCR, one row per CDR3 protein. The profile shows about 70,000 distinct CDR3 sequences, more than 70% of them singletons. Sequencing was done on a sample of lung tumor tissue. All receptors derive from a man aged 60 to 75 with non-small cell lung cancer.

The chain recombines TRBV6-2 or TRBV6-3 with TRBJ2-5; 7 positions agree with TRBD1. Germline CDR1 MNHEY, CDR2 SVGEGT. The junction had 16 bases not matched to a gene; V was cut back by 10 bases and J by 5 bases. The CDR3 spans 15 residues. The CDR3 region has the DNA TGTGCCAACAGGAAAGTTGGGACAGCACATGAGACCCAGTACTTC. This sequence encodes CANRKVGTAHETQYF.

The rearrangement joins TRBV20-1 to TRBJ2-1, with 10 bases aligning to TRBD2. CDR1 is DFQATT, CDR2 SNEGSKA, per germline (reference sequence). Trimming cost V 7 bases and J 8 bases; bases outside gene matches: 14. This CDR3 spans 15 amino acids. The CDR3 DNA sequence: TGCAGTGATAGGGGATCTAGCGGGAGAGGCTATGAGCAGTTCTTC. Encoded protein: CSDRGSSGRGYEQFF.

Only a few counts were recorded for this clonotype. The chain recombines TRBV18 with TRBJ2-7, with D unclear. Trimming took 6 bases from V and 2 from J, leaving 17 bases between them. Germline V lookup: CDR1 KGHSH, CDR2 LQKENI. The CDR3 loop spans 15 amino acids. The CDR3 here is CASSSVVQKAYEQYF. The CDR3 region has the DNA TGTGCCAGCTCGTCGGTAGTGCAAAAAGCCTACGAGCAGTACTTC.

Comments on this clonotype: Its ends do not fully match the called genes, so a read error is possible. The genes are TRBV28 and TRBJ1-2; a weak D match, TRBD1 (5 bases). The CDR3 is 12 residues long. The germline V gene encodes CDR1 MDHEN and CDR2 SYDVKM. CDR3 sequence (DNA): TGTGTCAGCAGTTTAGCAGGGTATGGTTACACCTTC. Translation gives CVSSLAGYGYTF.

On this clonotype itself: One junction end disagrees with the germline gene, perhaps due to a read error. The rearrangement uses TRBV12-3 or TRBV12-4 and TRBJ2-1; TRBD2 matches at 7 bases. CDR3 size: 15 residues. CDR3 coding DNA: TGTGCCAGTAGATTCCCTCAGCGGGACCACAATGATCAGTTCTTC. Protein product: CASRFPQRDHNDQFF.

On this clonotype: The junction shows a germline mismatch at one end, possibly a read error. J is TRBJ2-5 and V is TRBV6-5; D uncertain. The CDR3 sequence is 13 residues long. Germline CDR1 MNHEY, CDR2 SVGAGI. The CDR3 reads CACRPSLGETHYF. CDR3 DNA: TGTGCCTGCAGGCCCTCGCTAGGCGAGACCCATTACTTC.

This chain uses TRBV6-5 with TRBJ2-6, with TRBD2 as a possible D gene (5 bases). CDR3 length equals 19 residues. Per the germline V gene, CDR1 is MNHEY and CDR2 is SVGAGI. CDR3 bases: TGTGTCAGTAGTCGGGGAGAATCCGGTCTTCTTTCTGGGGCCAACGTCCTGACTTTC. As protein: CVSSRGESGLLSGANVLTF.

The CDR3 DNA sequence: TGTGCCAGCAGCCCCGGACCGGTTAATGAAAAACTGTTTTTT. It translates to CASSPGPVNEKLFF. This chain uses TRBV9 with TRBJ1-4; D unclear. This CDR3 contains 14 residues. The V end lost 4 bases, the J end lost 4 bases, and 11 bases lay between the germline ends. The germline V gene encodes CDR1 SGDLS and CDR2 YYNGEE.